A selection of T cell receptor beta chains follows, all from one sample in a study of cytomegalovirus exposure and HLA in healthy donors. Produced via immunoSEQ multiplex PCR; TCRdb's table is partial and in-frame only. Of more than 60,000 clones in the sample, 75% to 90% are singletons; the top ten hold approximately 1.7%. Source material: PBMCs. The receptors stem from a woman aged 18-35 years in good health and CMV-seronegative. The CDR3 runs from the conserved cysteine through the conserved F or W. D genes are given only for firm matches. Clone size, where shown, is once, few, many, or a class for clones that have expanded.

D gene: .; clone size: .; V gene: TRBV6-5; J gene: TRBJ1-2; CDR3 DNA: TGTGCCAGCAGTTCTGCCGAGAGGGGCTACACCTTC; CDR3 protein: CASSSAERGYTF
D gene: TRBD2; clone size: .; V gene: TRBV7-8; J gene: TRBJ2-1; CDR3 DNA: TGTGCCAGCAGCCCGGGGGGATTTCTAAATGAGCAGTTCTTC; CDR3 protein: CASSPGGFLNEQFF
D gene: TRBD2; clone size: .; V gene: TRBV25-1; J gene: TRBJ2-5; CDR3 DNA: TGTGCCAGCAGTACCGGGACTAGAAGTGGGGAGACCCAGTACTTC; CDR3 protein: CASSTGTRSGETQYF
D gene: .; clone size: .; V gene: TRBV28; J gene: TRBJ1-3; CDR3 DNA: TGTGCCAGCAGTTTGGGACTTCGCTCTGGAAACACCATATATTTT; CDR3 protein: CASSLGLRSGNTIYF
D gene: TRBD1; clone size: .; V gene: TRBV4-1; J gene: TRBJ2-1; CDR3 DNA: TGCGCCAGCAGCCAAGGTCCAGGGGGCGTCAATGAGCAGTTCTTC; CDR3 protein: CASSQGPGGVNEQFF
D gene: .; clone size: few; V gene: TRBV9; J gene: TRBJ2-1; CDR3 DNA: TGTGCCAGCAGCGTAGGCGGGGGCCGCTACAATGAGCAGTTCTTC; CDR3 protein: CASSVGGGRYNEQFF
D gene: .; clone size: .; V gene: TRBV7-9; J gene: TRBJ1-2; CDR3 DNA: TGTGCCAGCAGCCCGCGGGGGATGTGGAGCTATGGCTACACCTTC; CDR3 protein: CASSPRGMWSYGYTF
D gene: TRBD2; clone size: .; V gene: TRBV2; J gene: TRBJ2-5; CDR3 DNA: TGTGCCAGCAGTGACGGGACTAGCGGGGGGGCTGAGACCCAGTACTTC; CDR3 protein: CASSDGTSGGAETQYF
D gene: .; clone size: .; V gene: TRBV9; J gene: TRBJ1-2; CDR3 DNA: TGTGCCAGCAGCGGTAATCCAGTGTATGGCTACACCTTC; CDR3 protein: CASSGNPVYGYTF
D gene: TRBD1; clone size: .; V gene: TRBV23-1; J gene: TRBJ1-2; CDR3 DNA: TGCGCCAGCAGGGACAGGGGAAATAAGGACTATGGCTACACCTTC; CDR3 protein: CASRDRGNKDYGYTF
D gene: TRBD1; clone size: .; V gene: TRBV7-2; J gene: TRBJ1-5; CDR3 DNA: TGTGCCAGCAGCTTGTCAGGGGGCCGGGGCAATCAGCCCCAGCATTTT; CDR3 protein: CASSLSGGRGNQPQHF
D gene: TRBD1; clone size: once; V gene: TRBV6-1; J gene: TRBJ2-6; CDR3 DNA: TGTGCCAGCAGTGAGGGACAGGGTTTCAGTGGGGCCAACGTCCTGACTTTC; CDR3 protein: CASSEGQGFSGANVLTF
D gene: TRBD2; clone size: .; V gene: TRBV15; J gene: TRBJ2-5; CDR3 DNA: TGTGCCACCTCAGGACTAGCTGATGGAGAGACCCAGTACTTC; CDR3 protein: CATSGLADGETQYF
D gene: .; clone size: .; V gene: TRBV28; J gene: TRBJ2-2; CDR3 DNA: TGTGCCAGCAGTTTTCTGGGGGAGCTGTTTTTT; CDR3 protein: CASSFLGELFF
D gene: .; clone size: few; V gene: TRBV27; J gene: TRBJ2-7; CDR3 DNA: TGTGCCAGCAGTTTTTCCAGTAACACCTACGAGCAGTACTTC; CDR3 protein: CASSFSSNTYEQYF
D gene: TRBD2; clone size: .; V gene: TRBV5-1; J gene: TRBJ2-1; CDR3 DNA: TGCGCCAGCAACCCGGATCCCCGGGGGGGCGCTTACAATGAGCAGTTCTTC; CDR3 protein: CASNPDPRGGAYNEQFF
D gene: TRBD2; clone size: .; V gene: TRBV9; J gene: TRBJ2-3; CDR3 DNA: TGTGCCAGCAGCTCCAGCGGGAGGGCAGATACGCAGTATTTT; CDR3 protein: CASSSSGRADTQYF
D gene: .; clone size: .; V gene: TRBV9; J gene: TRBJ1-6; CDR3 DNA: TGTGCCAGCAGCGTAGGGGAGGGGTTGTGGTCACCCCTCCACTTT; CDR3 protein: CASSVGEGLWSPLHF
D gene: .; clone size: .; V gene: TRBV10-3; J gene: TRBJ1-2; CDR3 DNA: TGTGCCATCAGAGAGGACGGAGCCTATGGCTACACCTTC; CDR3 protein: CAIREDGAYGYTF
D gene: .; clone size: once; V gene: TRBV30; J gene: TRBJ1-2; CDR3 DNA: TGTGCCTGGAGTCCCACGGCGGAAGGGGGTATCTATGGCTACACCTTC; CDR3 protein: CAWSPTAEGGIYGYTF
D gene: TRBD1; clone size: .; V gene: TRBV5-1; J gene: TRBJ2-7; CDR3 DNA: TGCGCCAGCGGAGCTACCGGGACAGGGCACGACGAGCAGTACTTC; CDR3 protein: CASGATGTGHDEQYF
D gene: TRBD1; clone size: .; V gene: TRBV25-1; J gene: TRBJ1-2; CDR3 DNA: TGTGCCAGCAGTGAACTAGGGACAGATGGCTACACCTTC; CDR3 protein: CASSELGTDGYTF
D gene: TRBD1; clone size: .; V gene: TRBV2; J gene: TRBJ1-5; CDR3 DNA: TGTGCCAGCAGTCTTACCCCAGGACAGGGGCTGGGCAATCAGCCCCAGCATTTT; CDR3 protein: CASSLTPGQGLGNQPQHF
D gene: .; clone size: .; V gene: TRBV27; J gene: TRBJ1-5; CDR3 DNA: TGTGCCAGCAGTTATAGGGGAGGGGGTCAGCCCCAGCATTTT; CDR3 protein: CASSYRGGGQPQHF
D gene: TRBD1; clone size: .; V gene: TRBV25-1; J gene: TRBJ2-7; CDR3 DNA: TGTGCCAGCCCTTCTGACTCCGGACAGGGCTCCTACGAGCAGTACTTC; CDR3 protein: CASPSDSGQGSYEQYF
D gene: .; clone size: .; V gene: TRBV18; J gene: TRBJ1-5; CDR3 DNA: TGTGCCAGCTCACCCTTCGGCCCAGGGGCCTGGGATCAGCCCCAGCATTTT; CDR3 protein: CASSPFGPGAWDQPQHF
D gene: .; clone size: .; V gene: TRBV6-1; J gene: TRBJ2-1; CDR3 DNA: TGTGCCAGCACCTTCGGGAATTCCTACAATGAGCAGTTCTTC; CDR3 protein: CASTFGNSYNEQFF
D gene: .; clone size: .; V gene: TRBV7-3; J gene: TRBJ2-4; CDR3 DNA: TGTGCCAGCAGCTTAGATAGTCTGCGGGGGCTAGCCAAAAACATTCAGTACTTC; CDR3 protein: CASSLDSLRGLAKNIQYF
D gene: .; clone size: .; V gene: TRBV4-3; J gene: TRBJ2-7; CDR3 DNA: TGCGCCAGCAGCCAAGATATGGGACTCACCTACGAGCAGTACTTC; CDR3 protein: CASSQDMGLTYEQYF
D gene: TRBD1; clone size: .; V gene: TRBV28; J gene: TRBJ2-7; CDR3 DNA: TGTGCCAGCAGTACTCCGAGGACAGGGTCCTACGAGCAGTACTTC; CDR3 protein: CASSTPRTGSYEQYF
D gene: .; clone size: .; V gene: TRBV13; J gene: TRBJ1-6; CDR3 DNA: TGTGCCAGCAGCTTTACAGGGTCAGGGAATAATTCACCCCTCCACTTT; CDR3 protein: CASSFTGSGNNSPLHF
D gene: .; clone size: .; V gene: TRBV7-3; J gene: TRBJ2-3; CDR3 DNA: TGTGCCAGCAGCTCATCCACAGATACGCAGTATTTT; CDR3 protein: CASSSSTDTQYF
D gene: .; clone size: .; V gene: TRBV5-5; J gene: TRBJ2-7; CDR3 DNA: TGTGCCAGCAGCATGACAGGATCTTCCCACGAGCAGTACTTC; CDR3 protein: CASSMTGSSHEQYF
D gene: .; clone size: .; V gene: TRBV5-5; J gene: TRBJ2-5; CDR3 DNA: TGTGCCAGCATCATAGGACGGACTCAAGAGACCCAGTACTTC; CDR3 protein: CASIIGRTQETQYF
D gene: TRBD2; clone size: .; V gene: TRBV27; J gene: TRBJ2-4; CDR3 DNA: TGTGCCAGTGGCGGGTTGGGACTACGGGAACAGTACTTC; CDR3 protein: CASGGLGLREQYF
D gene: .; clone size: once; V gene: TRBV11-2; J gene: TRBJ1-4; CDR3 DNA: TGTGCCAGCAGCTTCGATACAGGGCCTGGGGAAAAACTGTTTTTT; CDR3 protein: CASSFDTGPGEKLFF
D gene: .; clone size: .; V gene: TRBV7-9; J gene: TRBJ2-1; CDR3 DNA: TGTGCCAGCAGCAGTACAGAGGAGCAGTTCTTC; CDR3 protein: CASSSTEEQFF
D gene: TRBD2; clone size: .; V gene: TRBV4-1; J gene: TRBJ2-1; CDR3 DNA: TGCGCCAGCAGCCCACACCTTGGGTTAGCGGGGCCCTCCTACAATGAGCAGTTCTTC; CDR3 protein: CASSPHLGLAGPSYNEQFF
D gene: .; clone size: .; V gene: TRBV28; J gene: TRBJ1-1; CDR3 DNA: TGTGCCAGCAGTTTTACGGGGGTGGCTTTCTTT; CDR3 protein: CASSFTGVAFF
D gene: .; clone size: .; V gene: TRBV18; J gene: TRBJ2-2; CDR3 DNA: TGTGCCAGCTCACCAGTGGGCAGGTCACACACATACACCGGGGAGCTGTTTTTT; CDR3 protein: CASSPVGRSHTYTGELFF
D gene: TRBD1; clone size: .; V gene: TRBV11-2; J gene: TRBJ2-7; CDR3 DNA: TGTGCCAGCAGCGCGGACAGGGCAACCTACGAGCAGTACTTC; CDR3 protein: CASSADRATYEQYF
D gene: TRBD1; clone size: .; V gene: TRBV19; J gene: TRBJ1-5; CDR3 DNA: TGTGCCAGTACAGGGACAGAATATAGCAATCAGCCCCAGCATTTT; CDR3 protein: CASTGTEYSNQPQHF
D gene: TRBD1; clone size: .; V gene: TRBV18; J gene: TRBJ2-3; CDR3 DNA: TGTGCCAGCTCACCCACTCAGGGACAGCGCACAGATACGCAGTATTTT; CDR3 protein: CASSPTQGQRTDTQYF
D gene: .; clone size: .; V gene: TRBV5-1; J gene: TRBJ2-2; CDR3 DNA: TGCGCCAGCAGCTTCCGGGATCCCTCTGGGGAGCTGTTTTTT; CDR3 protein: CASSFRDPSGELFF
D gene: TRBD2; clone size: .; V gene: TRBV4-2; J gene: TRBJ2-2; CDR3 DNA: TGTGCCAGCAGCCAGGAGACTAGCGGGGGGGTAGACACCGGGGAGCTGTTTTTT; CDR3 protein: CASSQETSGGVDTGELFF
D gene: .; clone size: .; V gene: TRBV7-2; J gene: TRBJ2-3; CDR3 DNA: TGTGCCAGCAGCTTATTCGGTACGCAGTATTTT; CDR3 protein: CASSLFGTQYF
D gene: TRBD1; clone size: .; V gene: TRBV6-5; J gene: TRBJ2-1; CDR3 DNA: TGTGCCAGCAGTTACGGACAGGGGCCCAATGAGCAGTTCTTC; CDR3 protein: CASSYGQGPNEQFF
D gene: TRBD1; clone size: .; V gene: TRBV2; J gene: TRBJ1-2; CDR3 DNA: TGTGCCAGCAACCGGGACAGCACAAACTATGGCTACACCTTC; CDR3 protein: CASNRDSTNYGYTF
D gene: .; clone size: .; V gene: TRBV4-3; J gene: TRBJ1-2; CDR3 DNA: TGCGCCAGCAGCCAACAGGTCCGGTTGGGCTACACCTTC; CDR3 protein: CASSQQVRLGYTF
D gene: TRBD2; clone size: once; V gene: TRBV6-1; J gene: TRBJ2-3; CDR3 DNA: TGTGCCAGCAGTGAATTAGCGGGAGGACCAGGCACAGATACGCAGTATTTT; CDR3 protein: CASSELAGGPGTDTQYF
D gene: TRBD1; clone size: .; V gene: TRBV29-1; J gene: TRBJ2-3; CDR3 DNA: TGCAGCGTTGGCCTGGGACAGGGAACAGATACGCAGTATTTT; CDR3 protein: CSVGLGQGTDTQYF
D gene: .; clone size: .; V gene: TRBV6-1; J gene: TRBJ1-2; CDR3 DNA: TGTGCCAGCAGTGATCTCGTTAGCACAGGTCCCCTCTACTATGGCTACACCTTC; CDR3 protein: CASSDLVSTGPLYYGYTF
D gene: .; clone size: .; V gene: TRBV7-2; J gene: TRBJ1-2; CDR3 DNA: TGTGCCAGCAGCACTCGGACAGCCCCGGACTATGGCTACACCTTC; CDR3 protein: CASSTRTAPDYGYTF